A selection of T cell receptor beta chains follows, all from one sample in a study of blood T cell repertoires in COVID-19. Profiled with immunoSEQ multiplex PCR; TCRdb holds only in-frame clones, not every one. In the table there are more than 110,000 clones, around 73% of which are singletons. Sequencing was carried out using peripheral blood. These receptors were collected from a woman between 50 and 59 years old with active or convalescent COVID-19. CDR3s include the opening cysteine and the closing phenylalanine or tryptophan. D genes are given only for firm matches. Where a row states a size, it is once, few, many or the class of an expanded clone; other rows omit it.

clone_size: -; d_call: TRBD1; cdr3_length: 14; v_call: TRBV5-1; j_call: TRBJ2-1; cdr3_aa: CASSLADRFNEQFF; cdr3_nt: TGCGCCAGCAGCTTGGCGGACAGGTTCAATGAGCAGTTCTTC
clone_size: -; d_call: -; cdr3_length: 15; v_call: TRBV5-8; j_call: TRBJ2-1; cdr3_aa: CASSLGQGSHNEQFF; cdr3_nt: TGTGCCAGCAGCTTGGGCCAGGGGAGCCACAATGAGCAGTTCTTC
clone_size: -; d_call: -; cdr3_length: 15; v_call: TRBV2; j_call: TRBJ2-2; cdr3_aa: CASRSSEANTGELFF; cdr3_nt: TGTGCCAGCAGATCTAGCGAGGCGAACACCGGGGAGCTGTTTTTT
clone_size: -; d_call: -; cdr3_length: 16; v_call: TRBV2; j_call: TRBJ1-5; cdr3_aa: CASCGDRDNRNQPQHF; cdr3_nt: TGTGCCAGCTGTGGGGACCGGGACAATCGCAATCAGCCCCAGCATTTT
clone_size: -; d_call: -; cdr3_length: 14; v_call: TRBV18; j_call: TRBJ1-2; cdr3_aa: CASSQGPGDYGYTF; cdr3_nt: TGTGCCAGCTCGCAAGGGCCAGGGGACTATGGCTACACCTTC
clone_size: few; d_call: TRBD1; cdr3_length: 15; v_call: TRBV7-3; j_call: TRBJ2-5; cdr3_aa: CASSPTGGVGETQYF; cdr3_nt: TGTGCCAGCAGCCCGACAGGGGGCGTGGGGGAGACCCAGTACTTC
clone_size: -; d_call: TRBD2; cdr3_length: 16; v_call: TRBV4-2; j_call: TRBJ2-5; cdr3_aa: CASSQEGRGGYETQYF; cdr3_nt: TGTGCCAGCAGCCAAGAGGGCCGGGGGGGTTATGAGACCCAGTACTTC
clone_size: -; d_call: TRBD1; cdr3_length: 15; v_call: TRBV5-1; j_call: TRBJ1-2; cdr3_aa: CASSSRTGGFDGYTF; cdr3_nt: TGCGCCAGCAGCTCCCGGACAGGGGGCTTCGATGGCTACACCTTC
clone_size: -; d_call: TRBD1; cdr3_length: 14; v_call: TRBV6-5; j_call: TRBJ1-1; cdr3_aa: CASKRTGTNTEAFF; cdr3_nt: TGTGCCAGCAAAAGGACAGGGACAAACACTGAAGCTTTCTTT
clone_size: -; d_call: -; cdr3_length: 13; v_call: TRBV3-1/TRBV3-2; j_call: TRBJ2-7; cdr3_aa: CASGQTLVGEQYF; cdr3_nt: TGTGCCAGCGGACAGACCCTGGTCGGCGAGCAGTACTTC